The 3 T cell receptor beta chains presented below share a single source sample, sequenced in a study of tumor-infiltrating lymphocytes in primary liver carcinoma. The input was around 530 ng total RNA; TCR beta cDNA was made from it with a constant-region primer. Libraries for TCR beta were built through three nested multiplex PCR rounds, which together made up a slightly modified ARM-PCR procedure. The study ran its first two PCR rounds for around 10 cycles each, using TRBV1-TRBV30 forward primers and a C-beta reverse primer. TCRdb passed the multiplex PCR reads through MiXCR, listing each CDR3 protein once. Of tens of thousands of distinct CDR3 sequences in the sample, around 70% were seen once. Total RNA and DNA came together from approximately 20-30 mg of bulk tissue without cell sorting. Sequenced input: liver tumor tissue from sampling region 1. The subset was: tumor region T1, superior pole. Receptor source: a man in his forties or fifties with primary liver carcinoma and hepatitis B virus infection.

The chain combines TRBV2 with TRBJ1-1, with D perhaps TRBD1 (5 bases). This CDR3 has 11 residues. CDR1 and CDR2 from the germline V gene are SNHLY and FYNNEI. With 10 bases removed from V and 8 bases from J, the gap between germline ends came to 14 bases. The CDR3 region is CANSLGVEAFF. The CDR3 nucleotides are TGTGCCAACTCTTTGGGGGTCGAAGCTTTCTTT.

The DNA for the CDR3 is TGTGCCAGCAGCTTATCGGCGGGGACTGTCTCCTACGAGCAGTACTTC. Translated, it gives CASSLSAGTVSYEQYF. The chain employs TRBV5-4 and TRBJ2-7; D may be TRBD2 (6 bases). Germline assignment: CDR1 SGHNT and CDR2 YYREEE (reference sequence). V shed 2 bases and J shed 0 bases, with 15 bases lying between them. This CDR3 has 16 amino acids.

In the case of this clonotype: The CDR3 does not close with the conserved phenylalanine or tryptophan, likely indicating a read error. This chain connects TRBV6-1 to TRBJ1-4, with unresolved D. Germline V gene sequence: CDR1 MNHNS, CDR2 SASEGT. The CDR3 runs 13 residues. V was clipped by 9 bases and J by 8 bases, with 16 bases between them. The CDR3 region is CASRKREREKLFS. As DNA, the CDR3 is TGTGCCAGTAGGAAGCGTGAGAGGGAAAAACTGTTTTCT.